This T cell receptor (beta chain) originates from a study of cytomegalovirus exposure and HLA in healthy donors. Germline V gene data show CDR1 as MNHNS and CDR2 as SASEGT. This CDR3 contains 16 residues. Trimming stripped 4 bases from V and 9 bases from J, with 19 bases between. A multiplex PCR was run with 60 Vbeta primers and 13 Jbeta primers. Only in-frame clones appear in the TCRdb table, and some are missing; sequencing was by immunoSEQ multiplex PCR. The profile shows 65,000 to 85,000 clones, roughly 9.1% of them singletons. This clone turned up a few times. What it binds is unknown. Whole-study results and caveats: Exclusion applied to some V segments, including TRBV6-2 and TRBV6-3, as they were indistinguishable. Later analysis found that TCR beta chains associated with HLA were more clonally expanded than other, equally common chains. One variant, a missense change in DCLRE1C, was linked in a later analysis to TCR beta V- and J-gene trimming.

Sequencing was performed on PBMCs. This receptor was obtained from a man aged 55 to 70 in good health and CMV-seropositive. The chain links TRBV6-1 to TRBJ1-6, with D perhaps TRBD1 (5 bases). The CDR3 reads CASSVRIDSYTSPLHF. CDR3 DNA: TGTGCCAGCAGTGTCCGGATTGACAGTTACACTTCACCCCTCCACTTT.